The rows below give T cell receptor beta chains drawn from one sample of a study of regulatory T cells in long-lasting Graves disease. A single record per CDR3 protein comes from TCRdb applying MiXCR to the multiplex PCR reads. The data hold about 560,000 distinct CDR3 sequences, with 16% observed a single time. The sample also formed part of further work on T cells in Graves' hyperthyroidism and ophthalmopathy.

This material consisted of peripheral blood mononuclear cells (PBMCs), taken at new diagnosis, from a patient treated with antithyroid drugs. These receptors all stem from a man in his late teens or twenties with Graves disease. Both conserved end residues are part of each CDR3. The order of the fields is V gene, D gene, J gene, clone size, CDR3 DNA, CDR3 protein. The D gene is left open where the match is weak. Size values are once, few and many counts, or a class for expanded clones, and some rows have none.

>TRBV3-1|NA|TRBJ2-1|many
TGTGCCAGCAGCCAAACCGGGACGGGCCGTAATGAGCAGTTCTTC
CASSQTGTGRNEQFF
>TRBV10-3|NA|TRBJ2-5|NA
TGTGCCATCAGCGCCGGGACCCTAGGGGAGACCCAGTACTTC
CAISAGTLGETQYF
>TRBV28|NA|TRBJ2-7|many
TGTGCCAGCAGTTTAGGCAGATTTGGGAAGAGCTCCTACGAGCAGTACTTC
CASSLGRFGKSSYEQYF
>TRBV5-5|TRBD1|TRBJ1-5|NA
TGTGCCAGCAGCTTGGTGCAGGGGGCTTGGGAATATCAGCCCCAGCATTTT
CASSLVQGAWEYQPQHF
>TRBV9|NA|TRBJ1-4|few
TGTGCCAGCAGCGTAGGGGGCAGGAGGGATGAAAAACTGTTTTTT
CASSVGGRRDEKLFF
>TRBV5-1|TRBD2|TRBJ2-2|NA
TGCGCCAGCAGCCCCACTAGCGGGAGCACGAACACCGGGGAGCTGTTTTTT
CASSPTSGSTNTGELFF
>TRBV9|TRBD2|TRBJ2-3|few
TGTGCCAGCAGCGTTGTGGGACTAACAGATACGCAGTATTTT
CASSVVGLTDTQYF
>TRBV18|NA|TRBJ2-7|many
TGTGCCAGCTCACCAATTATGGACGACGAGCAGTACTTC
CASSPIMDDEQYF
>TRBV7-2|NA|TRBJ2-3|many
TGTGCCAGCAGCAACAGGGGGAGGGCCTGGGATACGCAGTATTTT
CASSNRGRAWDTQYF
>TRBV6-5|TRBD1|TRBJ2-7|many
TGTGCCAGCAGTTACGGGGACAGCTCCTACGAGCAGTACTTC
CASSYGDSSYEQYF
>TRBV27|NA|TRBJ2-7|few
TGTGCCAGCAGTTTAGTTCGGGACAAATTCTACGAGCAGTACTTC
CASSLVRDKFYEQYF
>TRBV3-1|NA|TRBJ2-3|few
TGTGCCAGCAGCCAAGGGAGGATAAGCACAGATACGCAGTATTTT
CASSQGRISTDTQYF
>TRBV12-3/TRBV12-4|NA|TRBJ2-5|many
TGTGCCAGCAGTTTAACCACAGGGCCTTCGGGGACCCAGTACTTC
CASSLTTGPSGTQYF
>TRBV27|TRBD1|TRBJ2-3|many
TGTGCCAGCAGTGCCGGGACAGGGATAGATACGCAGTATTTT
CASSAGTGIDTQYF
>TRBV9|NA|TRBJ2-2|many
TGTGCCAGCAGCGTACACATGAACACCGGGGAGCTGTTTTTT
CASSVHMNTGELFF
>TRBV12-3/TRBV12-4|TRBD2|TRBJ2-7|many
TGTGCCAGCAGTTTCGAGGGAGCGGGAGCCGACTACGAGCAGTACTTC
CASSFEGAGADYEQYF
>TRBV12-3/TRBV12-4|TRBD2|TRBJ2-3|many
TGTGCCAGTATCCTAGCGGGAGCAGATACGCAGTATTTT
CASILAGADTQYF
>TRBV12-3/TRBV12-4|NA|TRBJ1-1|NA
TGTGCCAGCAGCCGGGGCGTGGGGCGCAGGGGCATGAACACTGAAGCTTTCTTT
CASSRGVGRRGMNTEAFF
>TRBV24-1|TRBD1|TRBJ2-1|few
TGTGCCACCAGTGCAGGGGGGGACAGGGGCCCCAATGAGCAGTTCTTC
CATSAGGDRGPNEQFF
>TRBV12-3/TRBV12-4|NA|TRBJ2-1|few
TGTGCCAGCAGTTTAGGAGGGGGACTGAAATTCTACAATGAGCAGTTCTTC
CASSLGGGLKFYNEQFF
>TRBV18|TRBD1|TRBJ2-7|NA
TGTGCCAGCTCACGGGGACAGGGAGAAACCTACGAGCAGTACTTC
CASSRGQGETYEQYF
>TRBV12-3/TRBV12-4|TRBD1|TRBJ2-2|many
TGTGCCAGCAGTCGGGGACAGGGAGACGGGGAGCTGTTTTTT
CASSRGQGDGELFF
>TRBV6-1|NA|TRBJ1-6|few
TGTGCCAGCAGGGAGGTACGGGACACTAATTCACCCCTCCACTTT
CASREVRDTNSPLHF
>TRBV10-3|NA|TRBJ2-1|many
TGTGCCATCAGTGAGTCGCGACTAACCTTCTACAATGAGCAGTTCTTC
CAISESRLTFYNEQFF
>TRBV7-9|TRBD1|TRBJ2-1|NA
TGTGCCAGCAGCTCCCCATTCACCGGACAGGGTCTCTACAATGAGCAGTTCTTC
CASSSPFTGQGLYNEQFF
>TRBV2|NA|TRBJ1-1|many
TGTGCCAGCAGAGAGACCGGGAACACTGAAGCTTTCTTT
CASRETGNTEAFF
>TRBV2|NA|TRBJ1-3|many
TGTGCCAGCAGTGAAGCGCGGGGATACACCATATATTTT
CASSEARGYTIYF
>TRBV28|TRBD2|TRBJ2-1|many
TGTGCCAGCGGGGGACTAGCGGGTTTAGATCAGTTCTTC
CASGGLAGLDQFF
>TRBV20-1|TRBD2|TRBJ2-7|many
TGCAGTGCTAGAGATCCCTCCGGGGGGGGCTCCTACGAGCAGTACTTC
CSARDPSGGGSYEQYF
>TRBV7-9|TRBD1|TRBJ2-1|many
TGTGCCAGCAGTACCGGGACAGGGAACTACAATGAGCAGTTCTTC
CASSTGTGNYNEQFF
>TRBV2|NA|TRBJ2-1|NA
TGTGCCAGCAGTCCGGAAAGGGTCGATTACAATGAGCAGTTCTTC
CASSPERVDYNEQFF
>TRBV2|TRBD1|TRBJ2-7|many
TGTGCCAGCAGGGCGTCCGGGACAGGGCGGTACGAGCAGTACTTC
CASRASGTGRYEQYF